One and the same sample provided the 5 T cell receptor beta chains below, sequenced in a study of molecular identifiers for immune sequencing clone quantification. Each CDR3 protein gets one entry after TCRdb re-called the PCR reads with MiXCR. Among more than 250,000 distinct CDR3 sequences listed, 20% to 25% were seen once. The material sequenced was naive CD8+ T cells from blood, with Jurkat cell RNA spiked in. Described subset: FACS-sorted CD8+CD4-CCR7+CD45RA+ naive T cells. These receptors came from a human donor in good health. Some libraries in this study had Jurkat cell RNA spiked in.

This clonotype was detected only once. A much larger clonotype is one base distant, so this may be a read error. The final CDR3 position lacks the conserved phenylalanine or tryptophan, pointing to a likely read error. V is TRBV9 and J is TRBJ1-1, with TRBD1 matching over 7 bases. The V and J ends lost 1 base and 4 bases, in that order; junction bases with no gene match: 4. CDR1 SGDLS and CDR2 YYNGEE come from the germline V gene. CDR3 length equals 14 residues. CDR3 DNA sequence: TGTGCCAGCAGCGTAACAGGGGTGAGCACTGAAGCTTTCTTA. Its translation: CASSVTGVSTEAFL.

This clonotype has just a few counts. V gene TRBV28 combines with J gene TRBJ1-1; tentatively, D is TRBD1 (5 bases). Germline V lookup: CDR1 MDHEN, CDR2 SYDVKM. The CDR3 contains 11 residues. The V and J ends lost 7 bases and 6 bases respectively, with 9 bases between them. CDR3 sequence reads: CASKTGSEAFF. DNA for the CDR3: TGTGCCAGCAAAACAGGCTCTGAAGCTTTCTTT.

V gene TRBV20-1 combines with J gene TRBJ1-2; no clear D. CDR1 is DFQATT, CDR2 SNEGSKA, per germline (reference sequence). V lost 8 bases and J lost 0, with 19 bases in between. The CDR3 covers 15 residues. In DNA, the CDR3 is TGCAGTTTGATCGGTTTCGGGGATACTAACTATGGCTACACCTTC. Protein: CSLIGFGDTNYGYTF.

In this sample, this clonotype turned up many times. The chain couples TRBV18 to TRBJ2-3; 9 positions match TRBD2. This CDR3 has 17 amino acids. Germline V gene sequence: CDR1 KGHSH, CDR2 LQKENI. With V trimmed by 1 base and J by 0 bases, 5 bases remained unmatched. CDR3: CASSPREREVSTDTQYF. DNA for the CDR3: TGTGCCAGCTCACCACGCGAGCGGGAGGTCAGCACAGATACGCAGTATTTT. The whole variable domain, filled in from reference TRBV18 and TRBJ2-3, reads NAGVMQNPRHLVRRRGQEARLRCSPMKGHSHVYWYRQLPEEGLKFMVYLQKENIIDESGMPKERFSAEFPKEGPSILRIQQVVRGDSAAYFCASSPREREVSTDTQYFGPGTRLTVL.

This clonotype was detected many times. The V gene is TRBV5-4, the J gene TRBJ2-2; the D is unclear. There are 14 residues in the CDR3. The V end lost 0 bases, the J end lost 5 bases, and 8 bases lay between the germline ends. Per germline, CDR1 SGHNT and CDR2 YYREEE (reference sequence). CDR3: CASSLGRSTGELFF. The CDR3 DNA reads TGTGCCAGCAGCTTGGGCCGGAGTACCGGGGAGCTGTTTTTT. Variable domain in full (rest from reference TRBV5-4 and TRBJ2-2): ETGVTQSPTHLIKTRGQQVTLRCSSQSGHNTVSWYQQALGQGPQFIFQYYREEENGRGNFPPRFSGLQFPNYSSELNVNALELDDSALYLCASSLGRSTGELFFGEGSRLTVL.